This T cell receptor beta chain was identified in a study of read filtering for tumor transcriptome and immune sequencing. From roughly 400 ng of RNA, a library with molecular barcoded alpha/delta and beta/gamma adaptors was made. One entry per CDR3 protein results from TCRdb running MiXCR on the reads. The sample lists about 93,000 distinct CDR3 sequences, roughly 21% occurring once. V lost 2 bases and J 6 bases, leaving 12 bases between the germline ends. This CDR3 contains 13 residues. The germline V gene encodes CDR1 DFQATT and CDR2 SNEGSKA (reference sequence). This clonotype was counted at least ten times. Its target is unknown. Study-level findings and limits: In IR-seq, single-read clonotypes were around four fifths of clonotypes but 3.5% to 4% of reads.

This receptor was obtained from a donor at least 40 years old with multiple myeloma. Sequences were obtained from a population of CD138-negative cells sorted from bone marrow. This chain connects TRBV20-1 to TRBJ2-3; no firm D call. CDR3 sequence: CSARQPPSDTQYF. In DNA form, the CDR3 reads TGCAGTGCTAGACAGCCCCCCTCGGATACGCAGTATTTT.